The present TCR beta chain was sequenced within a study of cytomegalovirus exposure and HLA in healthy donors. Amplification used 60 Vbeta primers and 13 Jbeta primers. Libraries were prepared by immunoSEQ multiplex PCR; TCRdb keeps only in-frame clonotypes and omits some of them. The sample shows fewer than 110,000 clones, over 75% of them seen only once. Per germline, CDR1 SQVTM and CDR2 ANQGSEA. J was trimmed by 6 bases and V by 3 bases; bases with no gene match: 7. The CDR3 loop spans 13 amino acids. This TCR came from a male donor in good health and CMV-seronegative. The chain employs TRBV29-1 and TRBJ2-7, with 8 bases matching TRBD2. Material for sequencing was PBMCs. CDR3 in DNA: TGCAGCGTTGAGATTAGCGGGGTACGCGAGCAGTACTTC. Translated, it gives CSVEISGVREQYF.